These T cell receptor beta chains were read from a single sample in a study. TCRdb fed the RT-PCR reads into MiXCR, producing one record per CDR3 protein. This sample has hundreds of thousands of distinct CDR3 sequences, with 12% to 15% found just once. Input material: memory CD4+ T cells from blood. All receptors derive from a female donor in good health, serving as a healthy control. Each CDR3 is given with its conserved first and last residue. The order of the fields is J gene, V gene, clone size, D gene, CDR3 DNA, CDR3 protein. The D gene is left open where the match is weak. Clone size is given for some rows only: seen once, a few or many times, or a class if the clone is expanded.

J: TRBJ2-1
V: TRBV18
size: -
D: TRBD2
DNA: TGTGCCAGCTCACCACCCCTAGGCGGGGGTCACAATGAGCAGTTCTTC
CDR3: CASSPPLGGGHNEQFF

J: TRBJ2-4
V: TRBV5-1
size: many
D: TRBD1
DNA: TGCGCCAGCAGCTTGGGGGACAGGGTTGACATTCAGTACTTC
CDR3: CASSLGDRVDIQYF

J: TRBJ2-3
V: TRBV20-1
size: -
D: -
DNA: TGCAGTGCTAGAGATCACAAGAACACAGATACGCAGTATTTT
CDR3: CSARDHKNTDTQYF

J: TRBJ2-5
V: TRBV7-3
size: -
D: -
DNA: TGTGCCAGCAGCCCAGGGCGGGGACCCCTCCAAGAGACCCAGTACTTC
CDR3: CASSPGRGPLQETQYF

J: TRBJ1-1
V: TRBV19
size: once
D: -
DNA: TGTGCCAGTAGTGACAGGCCGAACACTGAAGCTTTCTTT
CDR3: CASSDRPNTEAFF

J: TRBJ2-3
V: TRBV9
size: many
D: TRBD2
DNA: TGTGCCAGCAGCGTACCCGAAGCGGGAGTGGCAGATACGCAGTATTTT
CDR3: CASSVPEAGVADTQYF

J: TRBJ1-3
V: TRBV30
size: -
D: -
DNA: TGTGCCTGGAGTGTAGGTGGTAGGGTCTCTGGAAACACCATATATTTT
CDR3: CAWSVGGRVSGNTIYF

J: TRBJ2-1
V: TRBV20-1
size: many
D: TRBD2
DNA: TGCAGTGCTATGGCGGGGGTCTCCTACAATGAGCAGTTCTTC
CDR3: CSAMAGVSYNEQFF

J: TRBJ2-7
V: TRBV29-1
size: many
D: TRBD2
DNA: TGCAGCGTTGTGTCAAGCGGGAGGGATCAGTACTTC
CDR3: CSVVSSGRDQYF

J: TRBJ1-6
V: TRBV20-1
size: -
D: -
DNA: TGCAGTGCTCGGGACCTCAAGTGGAATTCACCCCTCCACTTT
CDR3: CSARDLKWNSPLHF

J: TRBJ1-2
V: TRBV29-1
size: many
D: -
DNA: TGCAGCGTTGATTCTACTGGCGGCTACACCTTC
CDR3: CSVDSTGGYTF

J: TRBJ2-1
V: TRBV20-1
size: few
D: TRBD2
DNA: TGCAGTGCTAGCCACCCGACTAGCGGGGACAATGAGCAGTTCTTC
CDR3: CSASHPTSGDNEQFF

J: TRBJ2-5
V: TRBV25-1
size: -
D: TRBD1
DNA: TGTGCCAGCAGCGGGACAGCCCGTACCCAGTACTTC
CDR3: CASSGTARTQYF

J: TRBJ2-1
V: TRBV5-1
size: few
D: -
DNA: TGCGCCAGCAGCTCCACCCGGGTGTACAATGAGCAGTTCTTC
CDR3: CASSSTRVYNEQFF

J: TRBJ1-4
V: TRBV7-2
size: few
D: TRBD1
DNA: TGTGCCAGCAGCCTCGTGGGACAGGGGGCTAATGAAAAACTGTTTTTT
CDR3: CASSLVGQGANEKLFF

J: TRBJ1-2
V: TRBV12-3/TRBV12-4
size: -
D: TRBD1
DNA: TGTGCCAGCAGTCCTTCGGACAGGGTCTATGGCTACACCTTC
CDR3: CASSPSDRVYGYTF

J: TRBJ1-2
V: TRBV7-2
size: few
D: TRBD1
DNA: TGTGCCAGCAGCACTACCGGGACAGCGTTTAACTATGGCTACACCTTC
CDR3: CASSTTGTAFNYGYTF

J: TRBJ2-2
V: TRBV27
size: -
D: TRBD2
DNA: TGTGCCAGCAGTCGCCAGAGACGGGAGGCTCCCACCGGGGAGCTGTTTTTT
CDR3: CASSRQRREAPTGELFF

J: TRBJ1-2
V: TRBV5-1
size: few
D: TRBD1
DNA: TGCGCCAGCATGAGTACACAGGGGTCGAACTATGGCTACACCTTC
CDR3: CASMSTQGSNYGYTF

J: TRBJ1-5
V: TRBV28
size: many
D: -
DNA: TGTGCCAGCAGTGGAGGGAATCAGCCCCAGCATTTT
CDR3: CASSGGNQPQHF